What follows is one TCR beta chain and its context. No antigen is known for it. No per-base quality is available; no much larger clone lies one base away. The trial excluded patients who had a history of autoimmune disease or were on systemic immunosuppression. Peripheral blood for TCR sequencing was drawn from every dose cohort at baseline, at cycle 4 day 1 and at cycle 7 day 1. The samples were drawn from a first-in-human, open-label, multicenter phase I dose-escalation trial of ivuxolimab. Adults with locally advanced or metastatic melanoma, renal cell, hepatocellular, or head and neck squamous cell carcinoma were enrolled in the trial. Before TCR sequencing, CD4+ T cells and CD8+ T cells from peripheral blood were sorted into separate populations. Genomic DNA was isolated from the sorted cells so that the TCRbeta CDR3 region could be sequenced. TCRbeta CDR3 regions were sequenced using the immunoSEQ Assay. The table was pulled from immuneACCESS by TCRdb, which kept in-frame rearrangements only. Such tables lose some clones; where checked, under half of the loss comes from unresolved V genes, and the rest has no known cause. The sample yields roughly 66,000 clones; roughly 80% were counted once. More than 1% of the sample comes from the top ten.

The germline V end is reduced by 9 bases and the J end by 8 bases; junction bases left unmatched: 6. Via the germline V gene, CDR1 is MNHEY and CDR2 SVGAGI. The CDR3 measures 11 amino acids from cysteine to phenylalanine. Just the 33-base CDR3 DNA is kept, in frame starting at base 1. The data derive from a study of OX40 agonist ivuxolimab in advanced cancers. Looking at the study overall: Ivuxolimab was a fully human IgG2 agonistic monoclonal antibody targeting the costimulatory receptor OX40 (CD134). Intravenous ivuxolimab was administered to patients every 2 weeks at six dose levels: 0.01, 0.1, 0.3, 1.5, 3 and 10 mg/kg. Of the approximately 54 dose-escalation patients, hepatocellular carcinoma was present in about 19, melanoma in roughly 15, renal cell carcinoma in 9 and head and neck cancer in 9. In the dose-escalation cohort, 82.7% of patients were male, and the mean age was around 60 years, with a range of 23 to 79. Patients were allowed to have had prior anti-PD-1, anti-PD-L1 or anti-CTLA-4 therapy, and 30% to 40% of the dose-escalation patients had previously received checkpoint inhibitors. Partial responses occurred in three dose-escalation patients, of whom one had hepatocellular carcinoma and two had cutaneous melanoma. The purpose of peripheral TCRbeta sequencing was to test whether ivuxolimab changed TCR sequence diversity and led to clonal T-cell expansion. The paper describes the monotherapy dose-escalation part (N = 52 patients) of the phase I trial of ivuxolimab.

What the authors observed across the whole study: Clonal expansion of both CD4+ and CD8+ blood T cells was observed from baseline to week 6 at doses 0.1 to 3.0 mg/kg. Low levels of normalized T-cell clonal expansion were also seen in some patients who did not respond. Antigen specificity was not determined for the clonally expanded peripheral T cells. In the 0.1-3.0 mg/kg groups, partial responders were among the patients with the lowest normalized peripheral clonal expansion, particularly in CD8+ T cells. After ivuxolimab, CD8+ T cells had more expanded clones than CD4+ T cells on average.

This TCR was sampled from an adult with an advanced solid tumor such as melanoma, head and neck, liver or kidney cancer. The chain is assembled from TRBV6-5 and TRBJ1-2; 7 middle bases align to TRBD1. Sequenced material: CD4+ or CD8+ T cells sorted from blood, taken in a trial of the OX40 agonist ivuxolimab. The nucleotide sequence reads TGTGCCAGTAAGGGGGCGTGGGGCTACACCTTC. Its amino acids are CASKGAWGYTF.